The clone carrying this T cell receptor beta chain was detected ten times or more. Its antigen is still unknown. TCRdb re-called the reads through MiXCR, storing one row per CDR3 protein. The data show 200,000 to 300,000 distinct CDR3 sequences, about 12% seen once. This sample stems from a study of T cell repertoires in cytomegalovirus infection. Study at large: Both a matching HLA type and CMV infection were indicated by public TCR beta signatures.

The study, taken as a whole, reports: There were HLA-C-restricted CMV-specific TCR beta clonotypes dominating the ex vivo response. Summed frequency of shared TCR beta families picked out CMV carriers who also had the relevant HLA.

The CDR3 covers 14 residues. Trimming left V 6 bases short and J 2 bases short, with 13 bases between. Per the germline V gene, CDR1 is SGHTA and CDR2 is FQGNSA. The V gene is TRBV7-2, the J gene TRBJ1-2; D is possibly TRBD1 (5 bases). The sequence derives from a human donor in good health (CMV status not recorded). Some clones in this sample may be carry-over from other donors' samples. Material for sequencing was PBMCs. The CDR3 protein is CASSVGVLNYGYTF. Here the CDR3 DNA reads TGTGCCAGCAGTGTGGGGGTCTTAAACTATGGCTACACCTTC. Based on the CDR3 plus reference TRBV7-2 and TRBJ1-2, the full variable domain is GAGVSQSPSNKVTEKGKDVELRCDPISGHTALYWYRQSLGQGLEFLIYFQGNSAPDKSGLPSDRFSAERTGGSVSTLTIQRTQQEDSAVYLCASSVGVLNYGYTFGSGTRLTVV.